Listed below are T cell receptor beta chains from one sample, sequenced in a study of healthy donors' naive CD4 and CD8 T cells. A single record per CDR3 protein comes from TCRdb applying MiXCR to the reads. The sample records 150,000 to 200,000 distinct CDR3 sequences, nearly 75% being singletons. Sequencing was done on a sample of naive CD4+ and CD8+ T cells sorted from blood, pooled from several donors. These receptors originate from a pool of human donors in good health; the sample pools cells from several healthy donors. The CDR3 runs from the conserved cysteine through the conserved F or W. Each record gives: D gene, clone size, V gene, J gene, CDR3 DNA, CDR3 protein. A D gene is named only where the DNA matches it firmly. Only part of the rows carry a size: once, few, many, or a class if the clone is expanded.

>-|few|TRBV5-5|TRBJ2-7
TGTGCCAGCAGCTTCCTAGATGACGAGCAGTACTTC
CASSFLDDEQYF
>TRBD2|-|TRBV6-5|TRBJ2-3
TGTGCCAGCAGGACTAGCGGGAGTACAGATACGCAGTATTTT
CASRTSGSTDTQYF
>-|-|TRBV28|TRBJ1-1
TGTGCCAGCACCCGAGACAGTATGAACACTGAAGCTTTCTTT
CASTRDSMNTEAFF
>-|-|TRBV7-8|TRBJ2-7
TGTGCCAGCAGCTTAGTCCCGGCGCAGGAGCAGTACTTC
CASSLVPAQEQYF
>-|-|TRBV5-4|TRBJ2-7
TGTGCCAGCAGCACCGGGGCCGAGCAGTACTTC
CASSTGAEQYF
>-|-|TRBV4-1|TRBJ2-7
TGCGCCAGCAGCCAAGTGGGCTCAAACGAGCAGTACTTC
CASSQVGSNEQYF
>TRBD1|few|TRBV24-1|TRBJ2-5
TGTGCCACCAGTGATGCCGGGACAGAAGAGACCCAGTACTTC
CATSDAGTEETQYF
>TRBD2|-|TRBV5-6|TRBJ2-2
TGTGCCAGCAGCTACGCGGGCAGGGGACTAGCGGGAAACACCGGGGAGCTGTTTTTT
CASSYAGRGLAGNTGELFF
>-|few|TRBV29-1|TRBJ1-1
TGCAGCGTTGTGGGCGGCACTGAAGCTTTCTTT
CSVVGGTEAFF
>-|-|TRBV5-5|TRBJ2-7
TGTGCCAGCAGCTTGACAGACTACGAGCAGTACTTC
CASSLTDYEQYF
>-|-|TRBV6-6|TRBJ2-3
TGTGCCAGCAGTTACCAGGTGGTGGAAAGCACAGATACGCAGTATTTT
CASSYQVVESTDTQYF
>-|-|TRBV5-4|TRBJ2-3
TGTGCCAGCAGCTTGCGGGGACACGGGGCAGATACGCAGTATTTT
CASSLRGHGADTQYF
>-|once|TRBV27|TRBJ2-5
TGTGCCAGCAGTTTATCGACTAGTACGGAGACCCAGTACTTC
CASSLSTSTETQYF
>-|few|TRBV11-2|TRBJ2-3
TGTGCCAGCACCGTCCCTTCGGGTTGGTCGCAGTATTTT
CASTVPSGWSQYF
>TRBD2|-|TRBV18|TRBJ2-3
TGTGCCAGCTCACCACCTCCTAGCGGTGATACGCAGTATTTT
CASSPPPSGDTQYF
>TRBD2|-|TRBV6-6|TRBJ2-1
TGTGCCAGTAATAAGGGAGGGACTAGCGGTAACTACAATGAGCAGTTCTTC
CASNKGGTSGNYNEQFF
>TRBD2|-|TRBV6-1|TRBJ2-7
TGTGCCAGCAGATCAGCGGGGGGACTCTACGAGCAGTACTTC
CASRSAGGLYEQYF
>-|-|TRBV19|TRBJ1-1
TGTGCCAGTAGTAAAGGACTAAACACTGAAGCTTTCTTT
CASSKGLNTEAFF
>-|-|TRBV25-1|TRBJ2-5
TGTGCCAGCAGTGAATTTCCCAGGGACGAGACCCAGTACTTC
CASSEFPRDETQYF
>-|-|TRBV30|TRBJ2-3
TGTGTCTGGAGTGTAAAGGGACTTCGCACAGATACGCAGTATTTT
CVWSVKGLRTDTQYF
>-|once|TRBV29-1|TRBJ2-3
TGCAGCGTCGGAGAGTGGGTAGGAGTAGATACGCAGTATTTT
CSVGEWVGVDTQYF
>-|-|TRBV29-1|TRBJ1-3
TGCAGCGTACTACAGGGTAGCGGAAACACCATATATTTT
CSVLQGSGNTIYF
>-|-|TRBV5-4|TRBJ1-2
TGTGCCAGCAGCAATGATCCTTTGGGCTATGGCTACACCTTC
CASSNDPLGYGYTF
>-|-|TRBV15|TRBJ1-1
TGTGCCACCAGCAGAGATCGCGCAGGGGAAGCTTTCTTT
CATSRDRAGEAFF
>-|few|TRBV19|TRBJ2-1
TGTGCCAGTAGTATACGCTTGAGCTCCTACAATGAGCAGTTCTTC
CASSIRLSSYNEQFF
>-|-|TRBV6-2/TRBV6-3|TRBJ2-7
TGTGCCAGCAGCCGACCAGGTATAGCCTACGAGCAGTACTTC
CASSRPGIAYEQYF